These 9 T cell receptor beta chains originate from one sample sequenced in a study of blood T cell repertoires in COVID-19. The repertoire was sequenced with immunoSEQ multiplex PCR; TCRdb's copy has only in-frame clones and lacks some. The sample has about 150,000 clones; approximately 89% are singletons. Sequencing input: peripheral blood. Receptors originate from a human donor in a cohort sampled during active COVID-19.

This clone was seen only once. The genes are TRBV7-2 and TRBJ2-7; 10 nucleotides line up with TRBD2. The germline gives CDR1 SGHTA, CDR2 FQGNSA. V gave up 3 bases and J gave up 0 bases; unmatched junction bases: 8. CDR3 length: 17 residues. The CDR3 DNA is TGTGCCAGCAGCTTTCTAGCGGGGGCCCTGAGCTCCTACGAGCAGTACTTC. Amino acids: CASSFLAGALSSYEQYF.

In nucleotides, the CDR3 is TGTGCCAGCTCAAGCGGTGGGCGATACAATGAGCAGTTCTTC. Protein: CASSSGGRYNEQFF. This chain links TRBV18 with TRBJ2-1; D perhaps matches TRBD2 (5 bases). The CDR3 sequence is 14 residues long. V was clipped by 5 bases and J by 4 bases, with 12 bases between them. Per the germline V gene, CDR1 is KGHSH and CDR2 is LQKENI.

In this sample, this clone turned up a few times. The chain uses TRBV7-2 and TRBJ2-3, with TRBD2 matching over 13 bases. Germline V lookup: CDR1 SGHTA, CDR2 FQGNSA. The V segment lost 5 bases and the J segment 4 bases; nucleotides outside the gene matches: 3. CDR3 length: 15 amino acids. CDR3 protein: CASSQLAGGPDTQYF. The CDR3 DNA reads as TGTGCCAGCAGCCAACTAGCGGGGGGGCCAGATACGCAGTATTTT. The entire variable domain, with the rest obtained from reference TRBV7-2 and TRBJ2-3, is as follows: GAGVSQSPSNKVTEKGKDVELRCDPISGHTALYWYRQSLGQGLEFLIYFQGNSAPDKSGLPSDRFSAERTGGSVSTLTIQRTQQEDSAVYLCASSQLAGGPDTQYFGPGTRLTVL.

The chain links TRBV5-1 to TRBJ1-5; no clear D. Germline V lookup: CDR1 SGHRS, CDR2 YFSETQ. V dropped 0 bases and J dropped 5 bases, with 12 bases sitting between them. This CDR3 comprises 15 residues. This CDR3 is CASSLAGGSDQPQHF. The CDR3 bases are TGCGCCAGCAGCTTGGCAGGAGGATCGGATCAGCCCCAGCATTTT.

This chain uses TRBV6-1 with TRBJ1-2; D is unclear. V was trimmed by 4 bases and J by 3 bases, leaving 24 bases between them. This CDR3 is 18 amino acids long. The germline gives CDR1 MNHNS, CDR2 SASEGT. CDR3 nucleotides: TGTGCCAGCAGTGCCCAACTCTCGGGTTCAACTAGTCACTATGGCTACACCTTC. It yields the protein CASSAQLSGSTSHYGYTF.

This clone was seen only once. The chain recombines TRBV21-1 with TRBJ1-6; TRBD1 reflects the table's D call only, with no check against the DNA. TRBV21-1 is a recognized pseudogene. The CDR3 contains 17 residues. The CDR3 coding sequence is TGTGCCAGCAGCAAAGAGAGCCGTGGGGCGCTGGGTTCACCCCTCCACTTT. Amino acid sequence: CASSKESRGALGSPLHF.

This chain uses TRBV15 with TRBJ2-3; 12 nucleotides agree with TRBD2. CDR3 length equals 15 residues. In germline, CDR1 is LNHNV, CDR2 YYDKDF (reference sequence). V dropped 4 bases and J dropped 4; count of bases not matched to a gene: 3. The CDR3 sequence is CATSKLAGGSDTQYF. CDR3 in DNA: TGTGCCACCAGCAAACTAGCGGGGGGCTCAGATACGCAGTATTTT.

The chain uses TRBV18 and TRBJ2-3; D not certain. Looked up from germline, CDR1 is KGHSH and CDR2 is LQKENI. V was cut by 0 bases and J by 3 bases, with 7 bases left in between. The CDR3 length is 14 residues. In DNA form, the CDR3 reads TGTGCCAGCTCACCACCTGAGAGGACAGATACGCAGTATTTT. It codes for CASSPPERTDTQYF.

This clone was observed once. The chain employs TRBV6-5 and TRBJ2-5, with 8 bases that match TRBD1. Per the germline V gene, CDR1 is MNHEY and CDR2 is SVGAGI. This CDR3 has 15 residues. Trimming cost V 4 bases and J 5 bases; bases outside gene matches: 9. The CDR3 spells CASSFLTGEWETQYF. CDR3 nucleotides: TGTGCCAGCAGTTTCTTGACAGGGGAGTGGGAGACCCAGTACTTC.